The 10 T cell receptor beta chains below all came from one sample that was sequenced in a study of blood T cells in healthy people across ages. Alongside a J-beta primer mix, a sample-barcoded 5' primer served in a second PCR lasting about 7 to 12 cycles. TCRdb redid the calling of the 5' RACE reads with MiXCR, one entry per CDR3 protein. The sample carries 600,000 to 800,000 distinct CDR3 sequences, approximately 52% recorded once. Specimen: blood. Source of these receptors: a woman over 75 in good health.

This clonotype came up many times. This chain uses TRBV6-5 with TRBJ2-3, with D uncertain. Deletions cut 0 bases from V and 2 bases from J, with 9 bases between. Germline values: CDR1 MNHEY, CDR2 SVGAGI. There are 15 residues in the CDR3. Here the CDR3 reads CASSYSISYTDTQYF. Written as DNA, the CDR3 is TGTGCCAGCAGTTACTCCATCTCATACACAGATACGCAGTATTTT.

To note about this clonotype: A read error may explain this, as a much larger clone is one base away. The chain links TRBV10-3 to TRBJ2-3; maybe TRBD2 (6 bases). Trimming removed 6 bases at V and 1 base at J, with 29 bases between. There are 20 residues in the CDR3. CDR1 is ENHRY and CDR2 is SYGVKD in the germline V gene. The CDR3, as DNA: TGTGCCATCAGGGGGGGACGGAGCTCCCCGAATCCTTCTGGCACAGATACGCAGTATTTT. It codes for CAIRGGRSSPNPSGTDTQYF.

A word on this clonotype: A read error may be the cause here, since a much bigger clone is one base away. This rearrangement joins TRBV5-1 to TRBJ2-1, with 7 bases fitting TRBD1. The CDR3 spans 13 residues. CDR1 and CDR2 from the germline V gene are SGHRS and YFSETQ. Trimming cost V 0 bases and J 10 bases; bases outside gene matches: 4. The CDR3 here is CASSLEGAGEQFF. The CDR3 nucleotides read TGCGCCAGCAGCTTGGAGGGGGCCGGGGAGCAGTTCTTC.

The table lists this clonotype with a few counts. The chain employs TRBV20-1 and TRBJ2-5, with D uncertain. Deletions cut 1 base from V and 11 bases from J, with 8 bases between. The CDR3 length is 10 residues. The V gene's germline CDR1 is DFQATT and CDR2 SNEGSKA (reference sequence). The CDR3 coding sequence is TGCAGTGCTAGAGTGGGTAGGCAGTACTTC. This translates into CSARVGRQYF.

This sequence joins TRBV6-5 and TRBJ2-3; D is undetermined. Germline assignment: CDR1 MNHEY and CDR2 SVGAGI. Trimming took 4 bases from V and 4 from J, leaving 12 bases between them. The CDR3 is made up of 14 amino acids. Here the CDR3 DNA reads TGTGCCAGCAGTTGTCCCAAGGGTTCAGATACGCAGTATTTT. It translates to CASSCPKGSDTQYF.

The chain combines TRBV7-2 with TRBJ2-7, with D possibly being TRBD1 or TRBD2 (6 bases each). V was cut by 4 bases and J by 5 bases, with 12 bases left in between. The CDR3 is made up of 13 amino acids. Germline V gives CDR1 SGHTA, CDR2 FQGNSA. CDR3 coding DNA: TGTGCCAGCAGCTCGATTGGGGGGCACGAGCAGTACTTC. It translates to CASSSIGGHEQYF.

This sequence joins TRBV7-9 and TRBJ1-2; weak D call: TRBD1 (6 bases). V was shortened by 5 bases and J by 6 bases, with 19 bases between the two germline ends. CDR3 length: 15 residues. Germline assignment: CDR1 SEHNR and CDR2 FQNEAQ (reference sequence). CDR3 region: CASSLGRTASDGYTF. CDR3 DNA: TGTGCCAGCAGCCTCGGTAGGACAGCTAGCGATGGCTACACCTTC.

This clonotype was recorded many times. The chain joins TRBV3-1 to TRBJ2-2; tentative D call: TRBD1 (6 bases). CDR1 and CDR2 (germline): LGHDT, YNNKEL (reference sequence). This CDR3 has 18 residues. With 4 bases removed from V and 5 bases from J, the gap between germline ends came to 23 bases. In DNA, the CDR3 is TGTGCCAGCAGCCCTCCGGGACACGGGCCGCGCACTACCGGGGAGCTGTTTTTT. Translated, it gives CASSPPGHGPRTTGELFF.

V gene TRBV5-1 combines with J gene TRBJ2-2; D not certain. The germline gives CDR1 SGHRS, CDR2 YFSETQ. Trimming stripped 2 bases from V and 0 bases from J, with 11 bases between. The CDR3 spans 16 residues. The CDR3 region has the DNA TGCGCCAGCAGCTTTTTGCGCGAGTCGAACACCGGGGAGCTGTTTTTT. It specifies CASSFLRESNTGELFF.

The rearrangement uses TRBV12-3 or TRBV12-4 and TRBJ2-1; 11 bases map to TRBD1. The J call may be wrong; the DNA end is better matched by TRBJ2-7. The CDR3 consists of 16 residues. CDR3 amino acids: CASSSRTGGSYNEQYF. As DNA, the CDR3 is TGTGCCAGCAGCTCCCGGACAGGGGGCTCCTACAATGAGCAGTACTTC.